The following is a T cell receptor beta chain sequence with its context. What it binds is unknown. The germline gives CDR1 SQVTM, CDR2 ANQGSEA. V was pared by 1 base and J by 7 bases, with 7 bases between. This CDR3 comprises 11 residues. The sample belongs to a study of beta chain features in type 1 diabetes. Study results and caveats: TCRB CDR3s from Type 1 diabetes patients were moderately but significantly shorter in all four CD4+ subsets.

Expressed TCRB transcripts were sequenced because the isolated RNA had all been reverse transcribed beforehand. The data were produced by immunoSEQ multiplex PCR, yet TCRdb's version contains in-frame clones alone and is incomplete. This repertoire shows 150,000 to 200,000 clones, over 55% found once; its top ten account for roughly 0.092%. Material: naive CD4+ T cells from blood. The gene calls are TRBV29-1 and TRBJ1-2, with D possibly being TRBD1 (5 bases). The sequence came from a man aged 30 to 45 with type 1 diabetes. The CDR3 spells CSVEVQGGYTF. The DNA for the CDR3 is TGCAGCGTTGAAGTGCAGGGTGGCTACACCTTC.